This entry lists 14 T cell receptor beta chains sequenced from one sample in a study of blood T cell repertoires in COVID-19. TCRdb's copy holds only in-frame clones and misses some; the assay was immunoSEQ multiplex PCR. The table has 180,000 or so clones, 70% to 90% seen once. Sequencing was performed on PBMCs or T cells enriched from blood (not recorded which). The receptor set was obtained from a woman under 30 who had recovered from COVID-19.

The chain uses TRBV18 and TRBJ2-7, with TRBD2 as a possible D gene (5 bases). Deletions cut 3 bases from V and 1 base from J, with 13 bases between. The CDR3 sequence is 15 residues long. Germline V CDR1 and CDR2: KGHSH, LQKENI. The chain's CDR3 is CASSPGRGASYEQYF. The CDR3 DNA reads TGTGCCAGCTCACCCGGACGGGGAGCATCCTACGAGCAGTACTTC.

The chain has TRBV29-1 and TRBJ2-7; D not certain. CDR3 length: 11 residues. CDR1 is SQVTM and CDR2 is ANQGSEA in the germline V gene. V shed 6 bases and J shed 5 bases, with 11 bases lying between them. The CDR3 spells CSVPYRDEQYF. CDR3 nucleotide sequence: TGCAGCGTCCCGTACCGGGACGAGCAGTACTTC.

This rearrangement joins TRBV18 to TRBJ1-3; maybe TRBD1 (6 bases). The V end was cut by 2 bases, the J end by 2 bases, with 16 bases between. Germline V gene data show CDR1 as KGHSH and CDR2 as LQKENI. The CDR3 has 17 residues. The CDR3 DNA sequence: TGTGCCAGCTCACCATATGGACAGAGCGCCGCTGGAAACACCATATATTTT. It codes for CASSPYGQSAAGNTIYF.

The chain recombines TRBV29-1 with TRBJ1-2, with no clear D. With 6 bases removed from V and 0 bases from J, the gap between germline ends came to 11 bases. Germline V CDR1 and CDR2: SQVTM, ANQGSEA. The CDR3 is made up of 13 amino acids. The CDR3 reads CSVSPRANYGYTF. In DNA form, the CDR3 reads TGCAGCGTCTCCCCGCGGGCTAACTATGGCTACACCTTC.

V usage is TRBV19 and J usage is TRBJ2-2; possibly TRBD2 for D (6 bases). Germline V gives CDR1 LNHDA, CDR2 SQIVND (reference sequence). V lost 4 bases, J lost 1 base, and 7 bases lay in between. The CDR3 runs 14 residues. The CDR3 spells CASSRRENTGELFF. The CDR3 bases are TGTGCCAGTAGTAGGCGGGAGAACACCGGGGAGCTGTTTTTT. Full variable domain (outside the CDR3, taken from reference TRBV19 and TRBJ2-2): DGGITQSPKYLFRKEGQNVTLSCEQNLNHDAMYWYRQDPGQGLRLIYYSQIVNDFQKGDIAEGYSVSREKKESFPLTVTSAQKNPTAFYLCASSRRENTGELFFGEGSRLTVL.

V and J are TRBV28 and TRBJ2-1; D ambiguous. This CDR3 region has 14 residues. The V end lost 5 bases, the J end lost 6 bases, and 14 bases lay between the germline ends. The germline CDR1 and CDR2 sequences are MDHEN and SYDVKM. CDR3 amino acids: CASSAPGPANEQFF. As DNA, the CDR3 is TGTGCCAGCAGTGCCCCGGGTCCCGCCAATGAGCAGTTCTTC.

The chain has TRBV5-4 and TRBJ2-5; D is possibly TRBD1 (6 bases). Germline CDR1 and CDR2: SGHNT and YYREEE (reference sequence). Trimming took off 4 bases at V and 1 base at J, with 11 bases between the two ends. The CDR3 is 14 residues long. The CDR3 sequence is CASSRDRSQETQYF. Written as DNA, the CDR3 is TGTGCCAGCAGCCGAGACAGGAGCCAAGAGACCCAGTACTTC.

This sequence joins TRBV6-2 or TRBV6-3 and TRBJ1-1, with a possible D match to TRBD1 (6 bases). There are 12 residues in the CDR3. Trimming took off 6 bases at V and 6 bases at J, with 11 bases between the two ends. CDR1 MNHEY and CDR2 SVGEGT come from the germline V gene. The CDR3 sequence: CASSPGHAEAFF. The CDR3 DNA follows: TGTGCCAGCAGCCCGGGACACGCTGAAGCTTTCTTT.

V and J are TRBV18 and TRBJ2-7; 10 positions agree with TRBD1. J gave up 5 bases and V 0 bases, and 7 bases lay outside the gene matches. Germline V gene sequence: CDR1 KGHSH, CDR2 LQKENI. The CDR3 totals 16 residues. The CDR3 bases are TGTGCCAGCTCACCACCGGGGGGACAGGGGTGGAACGAGCAGTACTTC. Amino acids: CASSPPGGQGWNEQYF.

This clone was seen a single time. The chain joins TRBV28 to TRBJ1-2; D may be TRBD1 (5 bases). Trimming shortened V by 6 bases and J by 3 bases, and 23 bases separated the two germline ends. This CDR3 comprises 17 residues. CDR1 is MDHEN and CDR2 is SYDVKM in the germline V gene. The CDR3 bases are TGTGCCAGCAGACCGTCTCCGGGGGGGAGAGGGGACTATGGCTACACCTTC. It translates to CASRPSPGGRGDYGYTF.

The chain couples TRBV19 to TRBJ2-3; 7 bases are a match to TRBD1. CDR3 length equals 13 residues. V lost 3 bases and J lost 5; bases outside the gene matches: 2. CDR1 is LNHDA and CDR2 is SQIVND in the germline V gene (reference sequence). The chain's CDR3 is CASSMGQLDTQYF. The CDR3 DNA follows: TGTGCCAGTAGTATGGGACAGCTAGATACGCAGTATTTT.

V is TRBV2 and J is TRBJ2-7, with unresolved D. V dropped 7 bases and J dropped 6 bases, with 7 bases sitting between them. Germline CDR1 is SNHLY and CDR2 is FYNNEI. CDR3 length equals 10 residues. CDR3 sequence: CASTTGEQYF. Written as DNA, the CDR3 is TGTGCCAGCACCACGGGCGAGCAGTACTTC.

The chain combines TRBV18 with TRBJ1-3; D unresolved. Between the trimmed V and J ends, which lost 5 bases and 0 bases, there was a span of 14 bases. Per germline, CDR1 KGHSH and CDR2 LQKENI. CDR3 length: 16 residues. In DNA, the CDR3 is TGTGCCAGCTCATCCACGGCAGCGGACTCTGGAAACACCATATATTTT. It yields the protein CASSSTAADSGNTIYF.

The J gene is TRBJ2-7, the V gene TRBV18; D not certain. Germline CDR1 reads KGHSH; CDR2 reads LQKENI. V was cut by 6 bases and J by 4 bases, with 7 bases left in between. This CDR3 has 11 amino acids. As DNA, the CDR3 is TGTGCCAGCTCGCTACGGTACGAGCAGTACTTC. Residues: CASSLRYEQYF. The full variable domain, its missing parts supplied by reference TRBV18 and TRBJ2-7, is NAGVMQNPRHLVRRRGQEARLRCSPMKGHSHVYWYRQLPEEGLKFMVYLQKENIIDESGMPKERFSAEFPKEGPSILRIQQVVRGDSAAYFCASSLRYEQYFGPGTRLTVT.